Below, 24 T cell receptor beta chains from the same sample are listed, as sequenced in a study of CD8+ T cells in alopecia areata. After isolation, RNA underwent reverse transcription to generate cDNA as the sequencing template. TCRdb's copy holds only in-frame clones and misses some; the assay was immunoSEQ multiplex PCR. The sample records roughly 220,000 clones, around two fifths being singletons. Treatment reported: oral pan-JAK inhibitor, 5-10 mg twice daily. Sequencing used CD4+ T cells sorted from blood, obtained around week 31, from a patient treated with tofacitinib. All receptors come from a human donor with alopecia areata.

The chain is built from TRBV29-1 and TRBJ1-1; 7 positions match TRBD1. The CDR3 runs to 14 residues. The V and J ends lost 5 bases and 3 bases, in that order; junction bases with no gene match: 9. The germline gives CDR1 SQVTM, CDR2 ANQGSEA. The CDR3 sequence: CSVRHRGGDTEAFF. CDR3 nucleotides: TGCAGCGTTCGTCACAGGGGAGGCGACACTGAAGCTTTCTTT.

The CDR3 coding sequence is TGTGCCAGCAGCTTCACCGGGACAGGGGGTAACTATGGCTACACCTTC. Its protein product is CASSFTGTGGNYGYTF. The chain combines TRBV7-2 with TRBJ1-2; 11 bases are a match to TRBD1. V was pared by 3 bases and J by 1 base, with 4 bases of the junction left unmatched. CDR3 length equals 16 residues. The germline gives CDR1 SGHTA, CDR2 FQGNSA.

This clone was observed a handful of times. The rearrangement uses TRBV25-1 and TRBJ2-7; D assignment may be TRBD1 or TRBD2 (6 bases each). Germline assignment: CDR1 MGHDK and CDR2 SYGVNS. This CDR3 contains 17 residues. The germline V and J ends were trimmed by 4 bases and 0 bases, with 19 bases remaining between them. CDR3: CASSVLGRGRPSYEQYF. CDR3 in DNA: TGTGCCAGCAGTGTTCTGGGCCGGGGGCGTCCCTCCTACGAGCAGTACTTC.

The J gene is TRBJ1-2, the V gene TRBV11-1, with 7 nucleotides matching TRBD1. Looked up from germline, CDR1 is SGHAT and CDR2 is FQDESV (reference sequence). The CDR3 has 11 residues. V shed 6 bases and J 13 bases; nucleotides not matched to a gene: 8. The CDR3 loop reads CASRRIGGGTF. CDR3 bases: TGTGCCAGCAGACGGATAGGGGGCGGCACCTTC.

The chain employs TRBV25-1 and TRBJ2-1; D is ambiguous. Germline lookup yields CDR1 MGHDK and CDR2 SYGVNS. V lost 0 bases, J lost 5 bases, and 8 bases lay in between. The CDR3 has 14 residues. CDR3 residues: CASSEYWGNNEQFF. Written as DNA, the CDR3 is TGTGCCAGCAGTGAATATTGGGGAAACAATGAGCAGTTCTTC.

The chain uses TRBV4-2 and TRBJ2-2; 12 nucleotides align to TRBD2. V lost 6 bases, J lost 5 bases, and 7 bases stayed unmatched. This CDR3 comprises 16 residues. Germline CDR1 LGHNA, CDR2 YNFKEQ. The CDR3 is CASSRLAGVRTGELFF. DNA of the CDR3: TGTGCCAGCAGTAGACTAGCGGGAGTAAGGACCGGGGAGCTGTTTTTT.

V is TRBV5-4 and J is TRBJ2-3; 8 bases match TRBD2. This CDR3 region has 16 residues. CDR1 and CDR2 (germline): SGHNT, YYREEE (reference sequence). The ends lost 6 bases at V and 4 bases at J; junction bases unmatched: 13. CDR3 DNA: TGTGCCAGCACCGGAGGTCCCGGACTAGCTTCAGATACGCAGTATTTT. Translated, it gives CASTGGPGLASDTQYF.

V usage is TRBV5-1 and J usage is TRBJ2-1; D unclear. The CDR3 extends over 12 amino acids. The germline V gene encodes CDR1 SGHRS and CDR2 YFSETQ. V lost 0 bases to trimming and J lost 6 bases, with 4 bases between them. The CDR3 loop reads CASSLDSNEQFF. The CDR3 DNA is TGCGCCAGCAGCTTGGATAGCAATGAGCAGTTCTTC.

This chain links TRBV5-1 with TRBJ1-1; D is perhaps TRBD1 (5 bases). With 0 bases removed from V and 5 bases from J, the gap between germline ends came to 11 bases. The CDR3 extends over 14 amino acids. The V gene's germline CDR1 is SGHRS and CDR2 YFSETQ. The CDR3 sequence: CASSLAGRVTEAFF. CDR3 sequence (DNA): TGCGCCAGCAGCTTGGCCGGCAGGGTAACTGAAGCTTTCTTT.

The table lists this clone with a few counts. The chain recombines TRBV10-3 with TRBJ2-2; 11 bases match TRBD2. This CDR3 region has 16 residues. Germline CDR1 reads ENHRY; CDR2 reads SYGVKD. With V trimmed by 8 bases and J by 0 bases, 5 bases remained unmatched. CDR3 coding DNA: TGTGCCATCGGAGCTAGCGGGAGGACGAACACCGGGGAGCTGTTTTTT. Protein product: CAIGASGRTNTGELFF.

The rearrangement joins TRBV2 to TRBJ1-2; perhaps TRBD1 as D (6 bases). The CDR3 totals 14 residues. Trimming shortened V by 6 bases and J by 6 bases, and 17 bases separated the two germline ends. CDR1 and CDR2 from the germline V gene are SNHLY and FYNNEI. CDR3 amino acids: CASRGDGQSHGYTF. The CDR3 region has the DNA TGTGCCAGCAGGGGGGACGGACAGAGCCATGGCTACACCTTC.

The sample holds a few counts of this clone. V usage is TRBV7-2 and J usage is TRBJ2-3, with TRBD2 matching over 7 bases. J gave up 2 bases and V 6 bases, and 8 bases lay outside the gene matches. CDR3 length equals 15 residues. Germline CDR1 is SGHTA and CDR2 is FQGNSA. CDR3 protein: CASRPRGLSTDTQYF. As DNA, the CDR3 is TGTGCCAGCAGACCGCGGGGGTTATCCACAGATACGCAGTATTTT.

The chain links TRBV4-1 to TRBJ2-1; D may be TRBD1 or TRBD2 (5 bases each). Trimming took 1 base from V and 12 from J, leaving 16 bases between them. Germline CDR1 reads MGHRA; CDR2 reads YSYEKL. CDR3 length: 14 amino acids. The DNA for the CDR3 is TGCGCCAGCAGCCAAGTTAAGGGACCCCGGGGGCAGTTCTTC. It translates to CASSQVKGPRGQFF.

The chain employs TRBV2 and TRBJ2-4, with a tentative D call TRBD1 (5 bases). V dropped 0 bases and J dropped 2 bases, with 8 bases sitting between them. The germline CDR1 and CDR2 sequences are SNHLY and FYNNEI. The CDR3 has 15 residues. CDR3 coding DNA: TGTGCCAGCAGTGAAGCAAAGGGGACCAAAAACATTCAGTACTTC. Translated: CASSEAKGTKNIQYF. Filled out from reference TRBV2 and TRBJ2-4, the complete variable domain reads EPEVTQTPSHQVTQMGQEVILRCVPISNHLYFYWYRQILGQKVEFLVSFYNNEISEKSEIFDDQFSVERPDGSNFTLKIRSTKLEDSAMYFCASSEAKGTKNIQYFGAGTRLSVL.

This clone was recorded a few times. The chain employs TRBV2 and TRBJ2-4, with TRBD1 as a possible D gene (6 bases). CDR1 is SNHLY and CDR2 is FYNNEI in the germline V gene. Trimming took off 4 bases at V and 0 bases at J, with 16 bases between the two ends. The CDR3 has 17 amino acids. This CDR3 reads CASSGFRGLQAKNIQYF. The DNA for the CDR3 is TGTGCCAGCAGTGGATTTAGGGGGTTACAAGCCAAAAACATTCAGTACTTC. Drawing the rest from reference TRBV2 and TRBJ2-4, the complete variable domain is EPEVTQTPSHQVTQMGQEVILRCVPISNHLYFYWYRQILGQKVEFLVSFYNNEISEKSEIFDDQFSVERPDGSNFTLKIRSTKLEDSAMYFCASSGFRGLQAKNIQYFGAGTRLSVL.

This clone was seen a handful of times. CDR3 nucleotide sequence: TGTGCCAGCAGCTTAGAAGGGTCCTACAATGAGCAGTTCTTC. Its protein is CASSLEGSYNEQFF. V usage is TRBV7-8 and J usage is TRBJ2-1; no clear D. The length of the CDR3 is 14 residues. Between the trimmed V and J ends, which lost 1 base and 1 base, there was a span of 5 bases. The germline V gene has CDR1 SGHVS and CDR2 FQNEAQ.

This clone came up once. V is TRBV29-1 and J is TRBJ2-1, with 7 bases identical to TRBD2. The J segment lost 1 base and the V segment lost 5 bases, leaving 5 bases of the junction unmatched. The CDR3 is 14 residues long. Germline loops: CDR1 SQVTM, CDR2 ANQGSEA. CDR3 bases: TGCAGCGTTAACCCTAGCGGATCCTACAATGAGCAGTTCTTC. Its translation is CSVNPSGSYNEQFF.

The sample holds a few counts of this clone. Sequence at one end of the junction differs from germline and may be a read error. The rearrangement uses TRBV15 and TRBJ2-3; D is undetermined. CDR3 length: 10 amino acids. Germline assignment: CDR1 LNHNV and CDR2 YYDKDF (reference sequence). The CDR3 region has the DNA TGTGCCACCAGCGGAGAGACACAGTATTTT. Translated, it gives CATSGETQYF.

This chain links TRBV29-1 with TRBJ2-3; 9 bases match TRBD1. This CDR3 has 15 residues. V gave up 7 bases and J gave up 2 bases; unmatched junction bases: 10. Looked up from germline, CDR1 is SQVTM and CDR2 is ANQGSEA. CDR3 in DNA: TGCAGCGCTACTGAACAGGGGGCTAACACAGATACGCAGTATTTT. Translated, it gives CSATEQGANTDTQYF.

A word on this clone: The same CDR3 arises from other DNA sequences in this sample as well. The chain has TRBV30 and TRBJ2-2; unclear D gene. Germline V gives CDR1 GTSNPN, CDR2 SVGIG (reference sequence). V was pared by 3 bases and J by 0 bases, with 8 bases between. The CDR3 has 14 residues. The CDR3 loop reads CAWRSGPNTGELFF. CDR3 nucleotides: TGTGCCTGGAGAAGTGGTCCGAACACCGGGGAGCTGTTTTTT.

This clone was seen only a few times. The genes are TRBV29-1 and TRBJ2-2, with 8 bases matching TRBD2. From germline, CDR1 is SQVTM and CDR2 ANQGSEA. Germline trimming cut 3 bases from V and 3 bases from J; bases unmatched to any gene: 3. The CDR3 spans 14 residues. CDR3 sequence (DNA): TGCAGCGTTGATCCAGCGGGAGACACCGGGGAGCTGTTTTTT. Translation: CSVDPAGDTGELFF.

The rearrangement links TRBV29-1 to TRBJ1-1; D gene ambiguous. V was pared by 2 bases and J by 0 bases, with 7 bases between. Germline CDR1 SQVTM, CDR2 ANQGSEA. This CDR3 region has 13 residues. The CDR3 region is CSVEKDLNTEAFF. CDR3 bases: TGCAGCGTTGAAAAGGATTTGAACACTGAAGCTTTCTTT.

This clone has only a few counts. This rearrangement joins TRBV7-9 to TRBJ2-1, with 8 bases aligning to TRBD2. Germline lookup yields CDR1 SEHNR and CDR2 FQNEAQ (reference sequence). The CDR3 has 16 residues. V shed 6 bases, J shed 0 bases, and the junction held 7 bases outside the gene matches. The CDR3 region is CASRPTSGSSYNEQFF. The DNA of the CDR3 is TGTGCCAGCAGGCCAACTAGCGGAAGCTCCTACAATGAGCAGTTCTTC. The full variable domain, in which reference TRBV7-9 and TRBJ2-1 provide the parts outside the CDR3, is DTGVSQNPRHKITKRGQNVTFRCDPISEHNRLYWYRQTLGQGPEFLTYFQNEAQLEKSRLLSDRFSAERPKGSFSTLEIQRTEQGDSAMYLCASRPTSGSSYNEQFFGPGTRLTVL.

This clone was detected a few times. At the DNA level, this CDR3 is encoded by other sequences in the same sample as well. The chain recombines TRBV9 with TRBJ1-1; no firm D call. The germline V gene encodes CDR1 SGDLS and CDR2 YYNGEE. V shed 0 bases and J shed 2 bases, with 8 bases lying between them. The CDR3 runs 14 residues. As DNA, the CDR3 is TGTGCCAGCAGCGTAGGGGCAGTTAACACTGAAGCTTTCTTT. Its translation: CASSVGAVNTEAFF.